These 15 T cell receptor beta chains were all obtained from the same sample, sequenced in a study of regulatory T cells in long-lasting Graves disease. Time point given: newly diagnosed GD, antithyroid drugs for less than 3 months. The TCR library used RNA extracted from PBMCs. In building TCR beta libraries, iRepertoire HTBI primers were used together with Arm-PCR of CDR3 regions. Using its own MiXCR run on the multiplex PCR reads, TCRdb lists one record per CDR3 protein. Of approximately 300,000 distinct CDR3 sequences listed, under 20% are singletons. The sample in question was peripheral blood mononuclear cells (PBMCs), obtained at new diagnosis, from a patient treated with antithyroid drugs. These receptors originate from a female donor with Graves disease.

This chain joins TRBV4-2 and TRBJ1-5, with D uncertain. The CDR3 length is 14 residues. Looked up from germline, CDR1 is LGHNA and CDR2 is YNFKEQ. V dropped 4 bases and J dropped 5 bases, with 12 bases sitting between them. The CDR3 spells CASSPLGTDQPQHF. The DNA for the CDR3 is TGTGCCAGCAGCCCCCTCGGTACTGATCAGCCCCAGCATTTT.

This clonotype showed up many times. This chain links TRBV5-8 with TRBJ1-4; TRBD1 is a possible D gene (6 bases). Trimming shortened V by 4 bases and J by 6 bases, and 13 bases separated the two germline ends. Germline-derived CDR1 and CDR2 are SGHTS and YDEGEE. This CDR3 comprises 14 residues. DNA of the CDR3: TGTGCCAGCAGCAGGACAGCCGGGGATGAAAAACTGTTTTTT. Residues: CASSRTAGDEKLFF. Supplemented by reference TRBV5-8 and TRBJ1-4, the full variable domain reads EAGVTQSPTHLIKTRGQQATLRCSPISGHTSVYWYQQALGLGLQFLLWYDEGEERNRGNFPPRFSGRQFPNYSSELNVNALELEDSALYLCASSRTAGDEKLFFGSGTQLSVL.

V gene TRBV7-8 combines with J gene TRBJ2-2; TRBD2 aligns across 10 bases. The germline CDR1 and CDR2 sequences are SGHVS and FQNEAQ. The CDR3 spans 13 residues. V was clipped by 10 bases and J by 5 bases; unmatched bases: 4. CDR3 residues: CANLAGVTGELFF. In DNA, the CDR3 is TGTGCCAACCTAGCGGGAGTTACCGGGGAGCTGTTTTTT.

This clonotype occurred many times. V and J are TRBV6-5 and TRBJ1-1; D not resolved. CDR1 is MNHEY, CDR2 SVGAGI, per germline. CDR3 size: 13 residues. V lost 0 bases to trimming and J lost 1 base, with 3 bases between them. The CDR3 coding sequence is TGTGCCAGCAGTTACTCTCGGAACACTGAAGCTTTCTTT. This translates into CASSYSRNTEAFF.

To note about this clonotype: A much bigger clone sits one base away, suggesting this may be a read error. The J gene is TRBJ2-4, the V gene TRBV6-2 or TRBV6-3, with D possibly being TRBD1 or TRBD2 (5 bases each). The CDR3 is made up of 18 amino acids. The V end lost 5 bases, the J end lost 0 bases, and 20 bases lay between the germline ends. Germline V gives CDR1 MNHEY, CDR2 SVGEGT. The CDR3 reads CASSEGVGDYLAKNIQYF. The CDR3 nucleotides read TGTGCCAGCAGTGAAGGGGTGGGAGACTATCTAGCCAAAAACATTCAGTACTTC.

In its sample, this clonotype was seen many times. This sequence joins TRBV28 and TRBJ2-5; D might be TRBD1 (5 bases). V lost 4 bases and J 4 bases, leaving 13 bases between the germline ends. The CDR3 sequence is 14 residues long. Germline-derived CDR1 and CDR2 are MDHEN and SYDVKM. The CDR3, as DNA: TGTGCCAGCAGTTCCCCGACAGAGGCAGAGACCCAGTACTTC. Its translation is CASSSPTEAETQYF.

The chain is built from TRBV29-1 and TRBJ2-7; no clear D gene. Trimming cost V 1 base and J 2 bases, with 12 bases left between them. The CDR3 has 14 amino acids. The germline CDR1 and CDR2 sequences are SQVTM and ANQGSEA. The CDR3 DNA sequence: TGCAGCGTTGAAGGCTCCAGCGTGCCCTACGAGCAGTACTTC. Amino acids: CSVEGSSVPYEQYF.

The J gene is TRBJ2-7, the V gene TRBV5-1; no clear D. Germline V gene data show CDR1 as SGHRS and CDR2 as YFSETQ. V dropped 0 bases and J dropped 3 bases, with 19 bases sitting between them. The CDR3 length is 17 residues. The CDR3 loop reads CASSLDDFPWTNYEQYF. In nucleotides, the CDR3 is TGCGCCAGCAGCTTGGACGACTTCCCGTGGACCAACTACGAGCAGTACTTC.

This clonotype has a handful of counts. The chain links TRBV10-3 to TRBJ2-7, with 11 bases matching TRBD1. V shed 2 bases and J 7 bases; nucleotides not matched to a gene: 13. Germline CDR1 and CDR2: ENHRY and SYGVKD. This CDR3 is built from 17 residues. CDR3 residues: CAISEPRPGTGGWEQYF. The CDR3 DNA sequence: TGTGCCATCAGTGAGCCTAGACCCGGGACAGGGGGGTGGGAGCAGTACTTC.

Comment on this clonotype: A junction boundary mismatches the germline segment, possibly from a read error. V usage is TRBV18 and J usage is TRBJ2-2, with D possibly matching TRBD2 (6 bases). The germline gives CDR1 KGHSH, CDR2 LQKENI. The CDR3 covers 16 residues. The CDR3 region is CASSPRPAANTGEVFF. In DNA, the CDR3 is TGTGCCAGCTCACCACGACCCGCCGCGAACACCGGGGAGGTGTTTTTT. The whole variable domain, remainder taken from reference TRBV18 and TRBJ2-2, is NAGVMQNPRHLVRRRGQEARLRCSPMKGHSHVYWYRQLPEEGLKFMVYLQKENIIDESGMPKERFSAEFPKEGPSILRIQQVVRGDSAAYFCASSPRPAANTGEVFFGEGSRLTVL.

The chain is built from TRBV6-1 and TRBJ1-1; the D gene is possibly TRBD1 (5 bases). Trimming took 5 bases from V and 2 from J, leaving 15 bases between them. This CDR3 has 15 amino acids. Germline CDR1 and CDR2: MNHNS and SASEGT. CDR3 sequence reads: CASSKGRQINTEAFF. For the CDR3, the DNA is TGTGCCAGCAGTAAAGGAAGACAGATTAACACTGAAGCTTTCTTT.

In this sample, this clonotype turned up a few times. The chain joins TRBV11-3 to TRBJ2-7; D may be TRBD1 or TRBD2 (5 bases each). Germline V lookup: CDR1 SGHNT, CDR2 YENEEA. The CDR3 runs 14 residues. Deletions cut 0 bases from V and 7 bases from J, with 13 bases between. The CDR3 here is CASSLDRGVPEQYF. CDR3 bases: TGTGCCAGCAGCTTAGACCGAGGGGTTCCAGAGCAGTACTTC.

The table lists this clonotype with many counts. The chain has TRBV24-1 and TRBJ2-7, with D possibly being TRBD1 or TRBD2 (5 bases each). V gave up 4 bases and J gave up 5 bases, with 14 bases separating them. The CDR3 length is 14 residues. Per the germline V gene, CDR1 is KGHDR and CDR2 is SFDVKD. Written as DNA, the CDR3 is TGTGCCACCAGTGACCCCGACGGGACGGACGAGCAGTACTTC. Translated, it gives CATSDPDGTDEQYF.

In this sample, this clonotype turned up a few times. A much larger clone lies a single base off, so this may be a read error. V and J are TRBV19 and TRBJ1-1, with 9 bases aligning to TRBD1. The CDR3 has 14 residues. Losses at the gene ends were 5 bases for V and 4 bases for J; bases not matched to a gene: 5. The V gene's germline CDR1 is LNHDA and CDR2 SQIVND (reference sequence). CDR3 loop: CASSHDRGITEAFF. In DNA form, the CDR3 reads TGTGCCAGTAGTCACGACAGGGGGATCACTGAAGCTTTCTTT.

This clonotype was seen repeatedly, ten times or more. J is TRBJ2-5 and V is TRBV2, with D perhaps assigned TRBD1 or TRBD2 (5 bases each). V was pared by 4 bases and J by 4 bases, with 13 bases between. In germline, CDR1 is SNHLY, CDR2 FYNNEI. The CDR3 runs 14 residues. This CDR3 reads CASSVTAGGETQYF. CDR3 in DNA: TGTGCCAGCAGTGTGACAGCTGGGGGAGAGACCCAGTACTTC.